The 7 T cell receptor beta chains below all came from one sample that was sequenced in a study of CD8+CD57+ T cells in acquired aplastic anemia (dated by TCRdb to the late 2010s). Sequencing instrument: Illumina HiSeq 2000. Genomic DNA was used as template for profiling of TCR beta VDJ combinations and CDR3 sequences. The raw public data were reprocessed by TCRdb itself: fastp quality trimming at Q25, MiXCR clonotype calling, in-frame beta chains only. Entries that share a CDR3 protein sequence are merged under the most common genes and DNA. Here the sample has 250,000 to 300,000 distinct CDR3 sequences; approximately 56% occur a single time. 7.5% to 9% of the sample comes from the top ten. The sequenced sample was sorted CD4+, CD8+, or CD8+CD57+ T cells (not recorded which) from PBMCs. The origin of the receptors is a human donor with severe aplastic anemia or a healthy control (not recorded which).

The J gene is TRBJ1-4, the V gene TRBV11-2; D unclear. Per the germline V gene, CDR1 is SGHAT and CDR2 is FQNNGV. The length of the CDR3 is 14 residues. The ends were cut back, 1 base at V and 7 bases at J, with 10 bases in the middle. The CDR3 protein is CASSLASIREKLFF. For the CDR3, the DNA is TGTGCCAGCAGCTTAGCCAGTATTCGTGAAAAACTGTTTTTT. Supplemented by reference TRBV11-2 and TRBJ1-4, the full variable domain reads EAGVAQSPRYKIIEKRQSVAFWCNPISGHATLYWYQQILGQGPKLLIQFQNNGVVDDSQLPKDRFSAERLKGVDSTLKIQPAKLEDSAVYLCASSLASIREKLFFGSGTQLSVL.

This clonotype came up many times. The genes are TRBV12-3 or TRBV12-4 and TRBJ1-1; D perhaps matches TRBD1 (5 bases). The CDR3 totals 13 residues. Deletions cut 3 bases from V and 11 bases from J, with 16 bases between. Here the CDR3 DNA reads TGTGCCAGCAGTTTGGGAGGGGCTAGTGGCGCTTTCTTT. It specifies CASSLGGASGAFF.

This clonotype has a handful of counts. The chain links TRBV6-2 or TRBV6-3 to TRBJ1-2, with D unclear. The CDR3 spans 19 residues. Germline loops: CDR1 MNHEY, CDR2 SVGEGT. Trimming took off 0 bases at V and 7 bases at J, with 27 bases between the two ends. In DNA, the CDR3 is TGTGCCAGCAGTTACTCGATGTTCCGAATTGGTACGGGGAGGAGTGGCTACACCTTC. Its translation: CASSYSMFRIGTGRSGYTF.

This clonotype was seen at least ten times. V gene TRBV12-3 or TRBV12-4 combines with J gene TRBJ2-5, with 9 bases that match TRBD1. The CDR3 is made up of 14 amino acids. The junction had 6 bases not matched to a gene; V was cut back by 5 bases and J by 5 bases. The CDR3 DNA reads TGTGCCAGCAGTCCAGTAGGGACAGGGGAGACCCAGTACTTC. It is translated as CASSPVGTGETQYF.

V gene TRBV20-1 combines with J gene TRBJ1-5; tentative D call: TRBD1 (5 bases). Germline CDR1 is DFQATT and CDR2 is SNEGSKA (reference sequence). V lost 3 bases and J lost 7, with 16 bases in between. The CDR3 covers 14 residues. For the CDR3, the DNA is TGCAGTGCTAGTCGGGGCTCAGAATCACAGCCCCAGCATTTT. Encoded protein: CSASRGSESQPQHF.

The chain recombines TRBV10-3 with TRBJ2-6; D remains unclear. The CDR3 is 17 amino acids. Per the germline V gene, CDR1 is ENHRY and CDR2 is SYGVKD. Trimming took 3 bases from V and 2 from J, leaving 14 bases between them. The CDR3 here is CAISDRVARAGANVLTF. For the CDR3, the DNA is TGTGCCATCAGTGACCGCGTAGCCCGGGCTGGGGCCAACGTCCTGACTTTC.

This clonotype was found a few times. The genes are TRBV25-1 and TRBJ2-2; D remains unclear. Germline values: CDR1 MGHDK, CDR2 SYGVNS. V was cut by 1 base and J by 1 base, with 4 bases left in between. The CDR3 extends over 14 amino acids. DNA of the CDR3: TGTGCCAGCAGTGAATTCGGGAACACCGGGGAGCTGTTTTTT. This encodes CASSEFGNTGELFF.